This T cell receptor (beta chain) was sequenced in a study of memory CD4+ T cells and cytomegalovirus serostatus. The CDR3 extends over 14 amino acids. Germline V gene data show CDR1 as MGHRA and CDR2 as YSYEKL. V dropped 0 bases and J dropped 8 bases, with 10 bases sitting between them. The sort gate was single viable CD3+CD4+CD8-CD45RO+ cells for memory CD4+ T cells. TCRdb's copy holds only in-frame clones and misses some; the assay was immunoSEQ multiplex PCR. The sample has some 50,000 clones, roughly 80% seen once. The clonotype originates from an adult in good health and CMV-seronegative. The rearrangement links TRBV4-1 to TRBJ1-4; a possible D gene is TRBD1 (6 bases). Source material: memory CD4+ T cells from blood. For the CDR3, the DNA is TGCGCCAGCAGCCAAGACAGGGGCCGAGAAAAACTGTTTTTT. Translating gives CASSQDRGREKLFF.